A selection of T cell receptor beta chains follows, all from one sample in a study of beta chain features in type 1 diabetes. Profiling relied on immunoSEQ multiplex PCR, and the TCRdb table lists in-frame clones only, not all of them. The repertoire holds 40,000 to 45,000 clones, with just over 50% as singletons. Sample: Tregs from blood. These receptors all stem from a woman under 30 in good health. Both conserved end residues are part of each CDR3. The D gene is left open where the match is weak. Rows may omit the clone size; those that give it use once, few, many or a size class.

v_gene	j_gene	len	abundance	d_gene	CDR3aa	CDR3nt
TRBV18	TRBJ1-1	15	NA	NA	CASSPMSQINTEAFF	TGTGCCAGCTCACCAATGTCACAGATTAACACTGAAGCTTTCTTT
TRBV6-1	TRBJ2-1	14	NA	NA	CASSEATSRGEQFF	TGTGCCAGCAGTGAAGCGACGAGCCGCGGTGAGCAGTTCTTC
TRBV27	TRBJ2-1	17	NA	TRBD2	CASGLRLAGIAYNEQFF	TGTGCCAGCGGGTTGCGACTAGCGGGTATTGCCTACAATGAGCAGTTCTTC
TRBV30	TRBJ1-5	16	NA	TRBD1	CAWSPRTGGFNQPQHF	TGTGCCTGGAGTCCAAGGACAGGGGGCTTCAATCAGCCCCAGCATTTT
TRBV6-5	TRBJ2-5	15	few	NA	CASSYRGRVQETQYF	TGTGCCAGCAGTTACAGGGGCCGGGTCCAAGAGACCCAGTACTTC
TRBV10-3	TRBJ2-7	17	NA	TRBD1	CAISEWGRGRRRYEQYF	TGTGCCATCAGTGAGTGGGGCAGGGGGCGCCGGAGGTACGAGCAGTACTTC
TRBV7-3	TRBJ2-5	13	few	NA	CASSLGSKETQYF	TGTGCCAGCAGCTTGGGCAGTAAAGAGACCCAGTACTTC
TRBV5-1	TRBJ2-7	15	NA	NA	CASSIGTRETYEQYF	TGCGCCAGCAGCATTGGCACTAGGGAAACCTACGAGCAGTACTTC
TRBV5-1	TRBJ2-5	17	few	TRBD2	CASSLAGLAGLQETQYF	TGCGCCAGCAGCTTGGCGGGACTAGCGGGGCTCCAAGAGACCCAGTACTTC
TRBV19	TRBJ2-7	16	NA	TRBD1	CASSLAGTGGSYEQYF	TGTGCCAGTAGTCTCGCCGGGACAGGGGGCTCCTACGAGCAGTACTTC
TRBV7-2	TRBJ2-1	14	NA	TRBD1	CASSWDRGNNEQFF	TGTGCCAGCAGCTGGGACAGGGGGAACAATGAGCAGTTCTTC
TRBV28	TRBJ1-1	16	NA	NA	CASIPGGGSVGTEAFF	TGTGCCAGCATTCCCGGGGGAGGGAGTGTTGGAACTGAAGCTTTCTTT
TRBV5-4	TRBJ2-3	13	NA	NA	CASSPTSTDTQYF	TGTGCCAGCAGCCCTACTAGCACAGATACGCAGTATTTT
TRBV29-1	TRBJ2-5	14	few	TRBD1	CSVESRDRQETQYF	TGCAGCGTTGAGTCCCGGGACAGGCAAGAGACCCAGTACTTC
TRBV7-9	TRBJ2-6	19	NA	TRBD1	CASSILYGGQGAGANVLTF	TGTGCCAGCAGCATCCTCTATGGGGGACAGGGAGCTGGGGCCAACGTCCTGACTTTC
TRBV27	TRBJ1-4	14	few	NA	CASSSRGRYEKLFF	TGTGCCAGCAGTTCTAGGGGTCGTTATGAAAAACTGTTTTTT
TRBV4-2	TRBJ1-1	11	medium-sized	NA	CASSLAAEAFF	TGTGCCAGCAGCCTGGCAGCTGAAGCTTTCTTT
TRBV6-1	TRBJ1-5	14	few	NA	CASSENRANQPQHF	TGTGCCAGCAGTGAGAACAGGGCCAATCAGCCCCAGCATTTT
TRBV9	TRBJ2-1	18	few	TRBD2	CASSVGTSGSFSYNEQFF	TGTGCCAGCAGCGTAGGGACTAGCGGGAGTTTTTCCTACAATGAGCAGTTCTTC
TRBV5-1	TRBJ2-2	16	few	NA	CASSLAGPSNTGELFF	TGCGCCAGCAGCTTGGCAGGCCCATCGAACACCGGGGAGCTGTTTTTT
TRBV7-2	TRBJ2-2	15	NA	NA	CASSPQGITTGELFF	TGTGCCAGCAGCCCCCAGGGCATCACCACCGGGGAGCTGTTTTTT
TRBV2	TRBJ2-1	14	NA	NA	CASSLDSSYNEQFF	TGTGCCAGCAGTTTGGACAGCTCCTACAATGAGCAGTTCTTC
TRBV5-5	TRBJ2-5	16	NA	NA	CASLPSRQGLGETQYF	TGTGCCAGCTTACCCTCGCGTCAGGGGCTGGGGGAGACCCAGTACTTC
TRBV6-1	TRBJ1-1	15	NA	TRBD1	CATRERTGGYTEAFF	TGTGCCACCAGGGAGCGGACAGGCGGATACACTGAAGCTTTCTTT
TRBV12-5	TRBJ1-2	16	once	TRBD1	CASGLGAPGQGFGYTF	TGTGCTAGTGGTTTGGGTGCGCCGGGACAGGGGTTCGGCTACACCTTC
TRBV14	TRBJ2-7	13	NA	TRBD2	CASSLGLADEQYF	TGTGCCAGCAGCCTGGGACTAGCGGACGAGCAGTACTTC
TRBV11-2	TRBJ2-7	14	NA	TRBD2	CASNQREGSYEQYF	TGTGCCAGCAACCAGCGGGAGGGTTCCTACGAGCAGTACTTC
TRBV27	TRBJ2-7	14	medium-sized	NA	CASSLNYLSYEQYF	TGTGCCAGCAGTTTGAACTACCTATCCTACGAGCAGTACTTC
TRBV5-1	TRBJ2-7	16	few	TRBD1	CASSLSQLGQAYEQYF	TGCGCCAGCAGCTTGTCCCAGTTGGGACAGGCCTACGAGCAGTACTTC
TRBV14	TRBJ2-1	13	NA	NA	CASSQQNRAPWFF	TGTGCCAGCAGCCAACAAAACAGGGCACCCTGGTTCTTC
TRBV14	TRBJ2-3	15	NA	NA	CASSSRPQPADTQYF	TGTGCCAGCAGCTCCCGCCCACAGCCCGCAGATACGCAGTATTTT
TRBV11-2	TRBJ2-3	16	few	TRBD2	CASSTAGTSVTDTQYF	TGTGCCAGCAGCACAGCCGGGACTAGCGTCACAGATACGCAGTATTTT
TRBV28	TRBJ2-3	16	once	TRBD1	CASRDTDRRNTDTQYF	TGTGCCAGCAGAGACACGGACAGGAGGAACACAGATACGCAGTATTTT
TRBV5-1	TRBJ1-2	15	NA	TRBD1	CASSLTGGFDYGYTF	TGCGCCAGCAGCTTGACAGGGGGCTTTGACTATGGCTACACCTTC
TRBV29-1	TRBJ1-2	15	NA	TRBD1	CSVSVRQGMRYGYTF	TGCAGCGTGTCCGTCCGACAGGGTATGCGGTACGGCTACACCTTC
TRBV28	TRBJ2-4	13	NA	NA	CASSEAGENIQYF	TGTGCCAGCAGTGAAGCTGGGGAGAACATTCAGTACTTC
TRBV7-2	TRBJ2-7	16	NA	TRBD2	CASSARTSGIKSEQYF	TGTGCCAGCAGCGCACGGACTAGCGGGATTAAAAGCGAGCAGTACTTC
TRBV25-1	TRBJ2-3	14	NA	TRBD1	CASSDDRGPDTQYF	TGTGCCAGCAGTGATGACAGGGGGCCGGATACGCAGTATTTT
TRBV18	TRBJ2-7	14	NA	TRBD2	CASAGLAGAYEQYF	TGTGCCAGCGCTGGACTAGCGGGAGCCTACGAGCAGTACTTC
TRBV2	TRBJ2-5	10	NA	NA	CASREETQYF	TGTGCCAGCAGAGAGGAGACCCAGTACTTC
TRBV5-1	TRBJ2-2	18	NA	TRBD2	CASSLARPSGSSTGELFF	TGCGCCAGCAGCTTGGCCAGGCCTAGCGGGAGTTCTACCGGGGAGCTGTTTTTT
TRBV7-9	TRBJ2-1	18	few	TRBD2	CASSLSTSGVSSYNEQFF	TGTGCCAGCAGCTTATCTACTAGCGGAGTGAGCTCCTACAATGAGCAGTTCTTC